These T cell receptor beta chains were read from a single sample in a study of blood T cell repertoires in COVID-19. TCRdb keeps only in-frame clones here, not all; method: immunoSEQ multiplex PCR. Of 65,000 to 90,000 clones in the sample, just over 85% were seen once. The sample taken for sequencing was peripheral blood. The receptors here all came from a woman of 80 years or more in a cohort sampled during active or convalescent COVID-19. Each CDR3 is given with its conserved first and last residue. D genes are given only for firm matches. Only some rows state a clone size, as once, few, many or a class for expanded clones.

CASSLDRGYNEQFF	.	TRBJ2-1	TRBV5-1	.	14
CAWRSGLATRTDTQYF	once	TRBJ2-3	TRBV30	TRBD2	16
CASSLMGPSGSTSYEQYF	.	TRBJ2-7	TRBV5-1	TRBD2	18
CASRDPGTSGKHTQYF	.	TRBJ2-3	TRBV27	TRBD2	16
CASSTTGGNQPQHF	.	TRBJ1-5	TRBV7-8	.	14
CASRGGGILTDTQYF	.	TRBJ2-3	TRBV5-1	.	15
CSVAGQQNTEAFF	.	TRBJ1-1	TRBV29-1	TRBD1	13
CATRSGDRVGGYTF	.	TRBJ1-2	TRBV7-3	TRBD1	14
CASSYFTSEIETQYF	.	TRBJ2-5	TRBV6-2/TRBV6-3	TRBD2	15
CASSLSLRRGGRRGETQYF	.	TRBJ2-5	TRBV5-4	TRBD2	19
CASSFAGQGQPQHF	once	TRBJ1-5	TRBV11-3	TRBD1	14
CASSQDWQGAGGYTF	.	TRBJ1-2	TRBV3-1/TRBV3-2	TRBD1	15
CASSGAGSKETQYF	.	TRBJ2-5	TRBV9	.	14
CASSRVGVATEAFF	.	TRBJ1-1	TRBV28	.	14
CASSPAGRQGARQYF	.	TRBJ2-7	TRBV7-3	TRBD1	15
CASRPTKGGGTEAFF	.	TRBJ1-1	TRBV28	.	15
CASSRSGRAGETQYF	.	TRBJ2-5	TRBV27	TRBD2	15
CASSFFTSNYGYTF	.	TRBJ1-2	TRBV5-7	.	14
CASSPTGGVGYGYTF	.	TRBJ1-2	TRBV4-1	TRBD1	15
CASSSVDRVYGYTF	.	TRBJ1-2	TRBV27	TRBD1	14
CASSPQGSSYNSPLHF	once	TRBJ1-6	TRBV7-9	.	16
CASAGDYYGYTF	.	TRBJ1-2	TRBV28	.	12
CASSFVRGVHEQYF	.	TRBJ2-7	TRBV2	.	14
CASSLAYTDTQYF	.	TRBJ2-3	TRBV7-2	.	13
CASSVAGGGDIQYF	once	TRBJ2-4	TRBV6-1	TRBD2	14
CASRSEYEQYF	many	TRBJ2-7	TRBV28	.	11
CASTPWTDTGELFF	.	TRBJ2-2	TRBV11-2	.	14
CASSFGGTTEAFF	.	TRBJ1-1	TRBV5-1	.	13
CASSPGLVGSYEQYF	.	TRBJ2-7	TRBV27	TRBD2	15
CASSPQGTGNYGYTF	.	TRBJ1-2	TRBV18	TRBD1	15
CASSVWREGLSSTDTQYF	.	TRBJ2-3	TRBV11-3	TRBD2	18
CASSLGRDRDRRTDTQYF	.	TRBJ2-3	TRBV5-1	TRBD1	18
CASSRLAFRSSYNEQFF	.	TRBJ2-1	TRBV2	TRBD2	17
CASSIGSNSPLHF	.	TRBJ1-6	TRBV19	.	13
CASIGAGGGNEQFF	.	TRBJ2-1	TRBV2	TRBD2	14
CASSHKGVVNEQFF	.	TRBJ2-1	TRBV5-6	.	14
CATSSTPKYGNTEAFF	.	TRBJ1-1	TRBV15	.	16
CASSQDMTLSGNTIYF	.	TRBJ1-3	TRBV5-6	.	16
CASSLVGAAGILGTGELFF	.	TRBJ2-2	TRBV5-6	.	19
CAISESSTVNSPLHF	.	TRBJ1-6	TRBV10-3	.	15
CAWSVRQSPRVDNEQFF	.	TRBJ2-1	TRBV30	.	17